Below are 11 T cell receptor beta chains sequenced from a single sample in a study of blood T cell repertoires in COVID-19 (dated by TCRdb to the early 2020s). The protocol used for the library was the immunoSEQ multiplex PCR assay. TCRdb provides this immuneACCESS table in a form limited to in-frame rearrangements. Some clones are lacking; in checked studies, under half of them reflect an unresolved V gene, and why the rest are absent is not known. The sample table shows 20,000 to 30,000 clones, and approximately 90% are seen once. The ten largest clones capture 8% of the sample. The specimen was peripheral blood. All receptors derive from a human donor in a cohort sampled during active COVID-19.

V gene TRBV28 combines with J gene TRBJ2-1, with 13 bases fitting TRBD2. V was pared by 1 base and J by 15 bases, with 6 bases of the junction left unmatched. The length of the CDR3 is 14 residues. Germline V gene lookup returns CDR1 MDHEN and CDR2 SYDVKM. CDR3: CASSLLLAGGGLFF. The CDR3 DNA reads as TGTGCCAGCAGTTTATTACTAGCGGGAGGGGGCCTGTTCTTC.

This rearrangement joins TRBV4-1 to TRBJ2-5; 10 bases line up with TRBD2. V lost 4 bases to trimming and J lost 4 bases; unmatched junction nucleotides: 0. Germline CDR1 reads MGHRA; CDR2 reads YSYEKL. This CDR3 is built from 13 residues. The CDR3 DNA reads TGCGCCAGCAGCCGACTAGCGGGAGAGACCCAGTACTTC. This encodes CASSRLAGETQYF.

The chain recombines TRBV13 with TRBJ2-7; 7 positions match TRBD1. The CDR3 extends over 14 amino acids. V lost 3 bases, J lost 2 bases, and 4 bases stayed unmatched. Looked up from germline, CDR1 is PRHDT and CDR2 is FYEKMQ (reference sequence). Here the CDR3 DNA reads TGTGCCAGCAGCTTGGGGACAGCCGCCTACGAGCAGTACTTC. Translation gives CASSLGTAAYEQYF.

The rearrangement uses TRBV2 and TRBJ2-7, with D tentatively TRBD1 (6 bases). Germline loops: CDR1 SNHLY, CDR2 FYNNEI. This CDR3 has 13 amino acids. Trimming pared 7 bases from V and 6 bases from J, leaving 16 bases between. The DNA for the CDR3 is TGTGCCAGCATCGACAGGACCACGGGCGAGCAGTACTTC. Translation: CASIDRTTGEQYF.

This rearrangement joins TRBV14 to TRBJ1-6; 7 nucleotides agree with TRBD1. Germline CDR1 is SGHDN and CDR2 is FVKESK. The CDR3 is 16 residues long. V was pared by 4 bases and J by 6 bases, with 9 bases of the junction left unmatched. The CDR3, as DNA: TGTGCCAGCAGCCGGATGACAGGGACCTCTAATTCACCCCTCCACTTT. Its translation: CASSRMTGTSNSPLHF.

The gene calls are TRBV11-3 and TRBJ2-1, with TRBD2 identical over 9 bases. V lost 5 bases to trimming and J lost 4 bases; unmatched junction nucleotides: 6. This CDR3 spans 15 amino acids. Germline CDR1 SGHNT, CDR2 YENEEA. The CDR3 loop is CASSRRAGGYNEQFF. The CDR3 DNA is TGTGCCAGCAGCCGTCGTGCGGGAGGGTACAATGAGCAGTTCTTC.

This chain links TRBV3-1 (or the pseudogene TRBV3-2) with TRBJ1-2, with TRBD1 matching over 8 bases. Germline V lookup: CDR1 LGHDT, CDR2 YNNKEL (reference sequence). The CDR3 is 15 amino acids. V was pared by 1 base and J by 4 bases, with 5 bases of the junction left unmatched. The CDR3 region is CASSQARTGSYGYTF. The DNA of the CDR3 is TGTGCCAGCAGCCAAGCCAGGACAGGGAGCTATGGCTACACCTTC.

V usage is TRBV5-1 and J usage is TRBJ2-7; the match to TRBD2 covers 11 bases. Per the germline V gene, CDR1 is SGHRS and CDR2 is YFSETQ. V lost 4 bases and J lost 0; bases outside the gene matches: 9. The CDR3 has 17 amino acids. In DNA form, the CDR3 reads TGCGCCAGCAGCCTACCGGGACTAGCGGCTTTCTCCTACGAGCAGTACTTC. It yields the protein CASSLPGLAAFSYEQYF.

The chain carries TRBV27 and TRBJ2-7, with no clear D. Trimming stripped 8 bases from V and 0 bases from J, with 14 bases between. The CDR3 length is 14 residues. Germline CDR1 reads MNHEY; CDR2 reads SMNVEV (reference sequence). CDR3 amino acids: CASSVYGGSYEQYF. The CDR3 DNA sequence: TGTGCCAGCTCGGTTTACGGCGGCTCCTACGAGCAGTACTTC.

This chain connects TRBV28 to TRBJ1-3; 7 positions match TRBD1. V shed 6 bases, J shed 1 base, and the junction held 3 bases outside the gene matches. Germline V gene sequence: CDR1 MDHEN, CDR2 SYDVKM. CDR3 length: 14 amino acids. CDR3 sequence (DNA): TGTGCCAGCAGCCCAGGGGGTTCTGGAAACACCATATATTTT. This translates into CASSPGGSGNTIYF. Complete variable domain (other parts from reference TRBV28 and TRBJ1-3): DVKVTQSSRYLVKRTGEKVFLECVQDMDHENMFWYRQDPGLGLRLIYFSYDVKMKEKGDIPEGYSVSREKKERFSLILESASTNQTSMYLCASSPGGSGNTIYFGEGSWLTVV.

This chain links TRBV6-5 with TRBJ1-3; D might be TRBD1 (5 bases). Per the germline V gene, CDR1 is MNHEY and CDR2 is SVGAGI. V lost 6 bases and J 2 bases, leaving 11 bases between the germline ends. This CDR3 has 14 residues. CDR3 sequence (DNA): TGTGCCAGCAGGCGGGGGGGGGCTGGAAACACCATATATTTT. This codes for CASRRGGAGNTIYF.